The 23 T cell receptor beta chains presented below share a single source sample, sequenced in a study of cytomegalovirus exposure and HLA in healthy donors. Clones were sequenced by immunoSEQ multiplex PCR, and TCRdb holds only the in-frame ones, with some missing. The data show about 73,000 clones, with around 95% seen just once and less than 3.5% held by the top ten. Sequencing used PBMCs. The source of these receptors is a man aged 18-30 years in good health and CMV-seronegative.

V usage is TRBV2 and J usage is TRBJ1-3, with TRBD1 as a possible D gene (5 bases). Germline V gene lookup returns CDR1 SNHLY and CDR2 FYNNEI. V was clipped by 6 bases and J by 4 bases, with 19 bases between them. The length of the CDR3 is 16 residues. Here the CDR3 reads CASSHPQGSWGNTIYF. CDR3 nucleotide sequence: TGTGCCAGCAGCCACCCCCAGGGATCGTGGGGAAACACCATATATTTT.

For the CDR3, the DNA is TGTGCCAGCAGCCGTCTGGGCGACACGAACACTGAAGCTTTCTTT. Translating gives CASSRLGDTNTEAFF. The V and J genes are TRBV11-2 and TRBJ1-1; D gene uncertain. The CDR3 is 15 amino acids. The germline V gene encodes CDR1 SGHAT and CDR2 FQNNGV. V was cut by 5 bases and J by 1 base, with 14 bases left in between.

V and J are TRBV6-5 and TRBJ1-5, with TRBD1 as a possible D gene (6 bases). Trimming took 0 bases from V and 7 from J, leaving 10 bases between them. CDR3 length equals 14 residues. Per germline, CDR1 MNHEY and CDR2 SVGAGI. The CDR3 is CASSYSKGDQPQHF. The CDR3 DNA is TGTGCCAGCAGTTACTCGAAGGGGGACCAGCCCCAGCATTTT.

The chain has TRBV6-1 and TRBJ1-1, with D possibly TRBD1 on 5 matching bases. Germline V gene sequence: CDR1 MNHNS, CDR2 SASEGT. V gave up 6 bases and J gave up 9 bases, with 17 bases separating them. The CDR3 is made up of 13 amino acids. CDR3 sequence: CASRAPWEGKAFF. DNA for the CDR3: TGTGCCAGCAGAGCTCCCTGGGAGGGGAAAGCTTTCTTT.

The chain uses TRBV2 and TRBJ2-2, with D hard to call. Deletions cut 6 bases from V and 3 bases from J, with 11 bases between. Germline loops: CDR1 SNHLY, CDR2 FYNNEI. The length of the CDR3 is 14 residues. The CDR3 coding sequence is TGTGCCAGCAGGGTAGCCGGTTACACCGGGGAGCTGTTTTTT. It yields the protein CASRVAGYTGELFF.

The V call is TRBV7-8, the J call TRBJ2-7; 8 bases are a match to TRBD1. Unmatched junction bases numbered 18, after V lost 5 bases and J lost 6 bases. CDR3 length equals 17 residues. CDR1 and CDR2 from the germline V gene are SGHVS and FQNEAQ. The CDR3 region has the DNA TGTGCCAGCAGCAGGGCGAGACAGGGGAATGGAATGCTCGAGCAGTACTTC. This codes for CASSRARQGNGMLEQYF. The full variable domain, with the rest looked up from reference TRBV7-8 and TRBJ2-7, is GAGVSQSPRYKVAKRGQDVALRCDPISGHVSLFWYQQALGQGPEFLTYFQNEAQLDKSGLPSDRFFAERPEGSVSTLKIQRTQQEDSAVYLCASSRARQGNGMLEQYFGPGTRLTVT.

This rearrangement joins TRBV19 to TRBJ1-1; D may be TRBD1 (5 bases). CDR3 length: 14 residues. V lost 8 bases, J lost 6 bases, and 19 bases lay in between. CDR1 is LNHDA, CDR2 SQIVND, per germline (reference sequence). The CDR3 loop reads CASWGHSLGAEAFF. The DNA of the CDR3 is TGTGCCAGTTGGGGCCACTCCCTTGGAGCTGAAGCTTTCTTT.

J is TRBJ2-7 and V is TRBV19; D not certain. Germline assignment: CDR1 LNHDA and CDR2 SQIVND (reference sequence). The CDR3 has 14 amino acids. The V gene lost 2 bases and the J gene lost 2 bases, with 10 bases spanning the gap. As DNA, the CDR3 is TGTGCCAGTAGTATATCTAGTCTACCCTACGAGCAGTACTTC. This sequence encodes CASSISSLPYEQYF.

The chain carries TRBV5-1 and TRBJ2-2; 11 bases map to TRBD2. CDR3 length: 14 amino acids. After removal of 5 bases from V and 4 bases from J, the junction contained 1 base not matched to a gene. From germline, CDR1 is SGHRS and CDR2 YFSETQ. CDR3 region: CASRLAGATGELFF. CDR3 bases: TGCGCCAGCAGACTAGCGGGAGCCACCGGGGAGCTGTTTTTT. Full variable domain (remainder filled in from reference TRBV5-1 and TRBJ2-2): KAGVTQTPRYLIKTRGQQVTLSCSPISGHRSVSWYQQTPGQGLQFLFEYFSETQRNKGNFPGRFSGRQFSNSRSEMNVSTLELGDSALYLCASRLAGATGELFFGEGSRLTVL.

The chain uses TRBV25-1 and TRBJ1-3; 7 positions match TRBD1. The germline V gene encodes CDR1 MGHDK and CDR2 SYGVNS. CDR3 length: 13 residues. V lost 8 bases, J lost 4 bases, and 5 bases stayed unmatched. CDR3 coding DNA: TGTGCCAGCTCCCGACAGGGAGGAAACACCATATATTTT. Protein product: CASSRQGGNTIYF. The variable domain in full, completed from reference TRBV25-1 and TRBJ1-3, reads EADIYQTPRYLVIGTGKKITLECSQTMGHDKMYWYQQDPGMELHLIHYSYGVNSTEKGDLSSESTVSRIRTEHFPLTLESARPSHTSQYLCASSRQGGNTIYFGEGSWLTVV.

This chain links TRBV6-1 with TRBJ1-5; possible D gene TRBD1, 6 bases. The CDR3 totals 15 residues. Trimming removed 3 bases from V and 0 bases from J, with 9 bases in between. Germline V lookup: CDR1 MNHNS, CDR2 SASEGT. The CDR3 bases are TGTGCCAGCAGTGAGGACAGATTTAGCAATCAGCCCCAGCATTTT. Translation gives CASSEDRFSNQPQHF.

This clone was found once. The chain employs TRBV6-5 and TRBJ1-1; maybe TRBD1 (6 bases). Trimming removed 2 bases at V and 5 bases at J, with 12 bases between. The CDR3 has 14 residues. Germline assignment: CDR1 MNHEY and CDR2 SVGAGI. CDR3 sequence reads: CASSYRGGRTEAFF. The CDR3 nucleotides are TGTGCCAGCAGTTACCGGGGGGGCCGGACTGAAGCTTTCTTT.

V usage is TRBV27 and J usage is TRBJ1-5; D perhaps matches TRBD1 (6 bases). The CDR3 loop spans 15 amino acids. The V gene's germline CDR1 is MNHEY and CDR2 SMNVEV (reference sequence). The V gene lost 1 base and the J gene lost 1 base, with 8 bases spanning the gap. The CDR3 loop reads CASSLLGASNQPQHF. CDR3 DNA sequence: TGTGCCAGCAGTTTATTGGGGGCAAGCAATCAGCCCCAGCATTTT.

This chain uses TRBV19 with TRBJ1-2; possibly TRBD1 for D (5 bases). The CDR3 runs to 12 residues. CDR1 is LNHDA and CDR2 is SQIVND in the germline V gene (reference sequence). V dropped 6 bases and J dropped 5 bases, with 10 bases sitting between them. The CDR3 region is CASSAGLYGYTF. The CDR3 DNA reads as TGTGCCAGTAGCGCGGGACTTTATGGCTACACCTTC.

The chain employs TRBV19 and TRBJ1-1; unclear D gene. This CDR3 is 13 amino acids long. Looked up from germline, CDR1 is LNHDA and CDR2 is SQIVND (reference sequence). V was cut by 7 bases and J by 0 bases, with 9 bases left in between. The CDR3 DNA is TGTGCCAGTACCAGAACCATGAACACTGAAGCTTTCTTT. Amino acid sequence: CASTRTMNTEAFF. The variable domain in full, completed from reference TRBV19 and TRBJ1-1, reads DGGITQSPKYLFRKEGQNVTLSCEQNLNHDAMYWYRQDPGQGLRLIYYSQIVNDFQKGDIAEGYSVSREKKESFPLTVTSAQKNPTAFYLCASTRTMNTEAFFGQGTRLTVV.

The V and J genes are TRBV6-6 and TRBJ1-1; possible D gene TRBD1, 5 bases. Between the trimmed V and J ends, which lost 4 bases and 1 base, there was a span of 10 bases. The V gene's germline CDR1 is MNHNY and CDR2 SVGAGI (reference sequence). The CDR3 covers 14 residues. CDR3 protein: CASSSRQQNTEAFF. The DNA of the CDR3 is TGTGCCAGCAGTTCGCGACAGCAGAACACTGAAGCTTTCTTT.

The CDR3 DNA reads TGTGCCAGCAGCTCGGAGATCCTATGGAGCAATCAGCCCCAGCATTTT. Its translation: CASSSEILWSNQPQHF. The rearrangement joins TRBV7-8 to TRBJ1-5; D not resolved. Germline V gives CDR1 SGHVS, CDR2 FQNEAQ. This CDR3 has 16 amino acids. Trimming pared 4 bases from V and 1 base from J, leaving 14 bases between.

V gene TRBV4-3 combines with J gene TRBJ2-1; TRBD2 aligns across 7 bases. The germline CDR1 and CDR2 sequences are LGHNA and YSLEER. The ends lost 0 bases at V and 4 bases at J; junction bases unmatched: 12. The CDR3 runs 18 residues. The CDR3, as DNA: TGCGCCAGCAGCCAAGATCTCCTGAGCGGGGCACCTTACAATGAGCAGTTCTTC. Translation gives CASSQDLLSGAPYNEQFF.

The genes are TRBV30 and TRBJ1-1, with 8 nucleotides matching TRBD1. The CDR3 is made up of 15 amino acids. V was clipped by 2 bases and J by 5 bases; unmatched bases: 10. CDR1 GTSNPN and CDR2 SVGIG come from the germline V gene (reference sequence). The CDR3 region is CAWSLSTGVRTEAFF. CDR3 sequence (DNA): TGTGCCTGGAGTTTGTCGACAGGGGTAAGGACTGAAGCTTTCTTT.

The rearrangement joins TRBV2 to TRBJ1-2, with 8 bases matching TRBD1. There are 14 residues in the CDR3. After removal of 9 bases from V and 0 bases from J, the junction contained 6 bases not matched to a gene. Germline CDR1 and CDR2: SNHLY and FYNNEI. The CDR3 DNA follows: TGTGCCAGTCCACAGGGGGTAGCTAACTATGGCTACACCTTC. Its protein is CASPQGVANYGYTF.

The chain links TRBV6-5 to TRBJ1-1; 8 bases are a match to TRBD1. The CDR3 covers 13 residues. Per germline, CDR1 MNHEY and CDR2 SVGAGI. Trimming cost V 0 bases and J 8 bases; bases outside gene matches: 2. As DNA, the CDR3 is TGTGCCAGCAGTTACTCGGGACAGGCGGAAGCTTTCTTT. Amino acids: CASSYSGQAEAFF.

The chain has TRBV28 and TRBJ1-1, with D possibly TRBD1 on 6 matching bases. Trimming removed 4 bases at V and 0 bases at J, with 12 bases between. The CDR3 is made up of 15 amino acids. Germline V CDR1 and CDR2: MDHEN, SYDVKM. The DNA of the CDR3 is TGTGCCAGCAGTTCAGGGACATCAATGAACACTGAAGCTTTCTTT. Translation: CASSSGTSMNTEAFF.

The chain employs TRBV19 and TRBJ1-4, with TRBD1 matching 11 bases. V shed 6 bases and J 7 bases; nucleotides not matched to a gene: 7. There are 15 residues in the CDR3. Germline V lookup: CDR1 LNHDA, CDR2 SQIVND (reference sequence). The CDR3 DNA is TGTGCCAGTAGGGACAGGGGGCACGGAGGTGAAAAACTGTTTTTT. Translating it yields CASRDRGHGGEKLFF.